This T cell receptor beta chain was captured by sequencing in a study of blood T cell repertoires in COVID-19 (TCRdb year 2020). As for the study more broadly: Samples from collaborators originated in the United States, Italy and Spain and spanned both the acute and convalescent phases of COVID-19. The material from the prospective study consisted of cDNA or gDNA derived from T cells, B-cell-depleted T cells, or PBMCs. Subjects who had been exposed to COVID-19, were actively infected with it, or had recovered from it provided the deeply sampled blood TCRbeta repertoires that made up the dataset. The repertoires were made available in a free public database intended to serve as a resource for research on the immune response to SARS-CoV-2. Samples were obtained from the ongoing ImmuneRACE study (first 160 participants) and from about 1,300 subjects provided by 6 global collaborators. A de-identified subject ID, COVID-19 status, age in years and sex were almost always included in the sample metadata. Where HLA class I and class II types were available, the types were taken from metadata supplied by the sample provider, not from assay-based typing.

The immunoSEQ Assay, a bias-controlled multiplex PCR, was used to amplify TCRbeta CDR3 regions from genomic DNA. Turning to the authors' computational methods: The number of nucleated cells in each sample was estimated by amplification of reference gene primers within the assay. To quantify the absolute abundance of each unique TCRbeta CDR3 rearrangement, sequence reads were collapsed and filtered. Productive Simpson clonality was computed per sample as the square root of Simpson's diversity index over productive rearrangements. This is the immuneACCESS table as TCRdb keeps it, with only in-frame sequences that have V and J called. A part of the clones is gone; compared with another copy, unresolved V genes explain less than half, and the rest is unexplained. V and J calls and clone size are as listed in that table; D and trimming were resolved from the DNA. For this sample the table gives 150,000 to 200,000 clones, of which over 85% were detected only once. The ten largest clones represent around 2% of the sample.

The research as a whole found: How much clinical and demographic metadata was included differed by source and by participant, and the metadata was provided uncurated.

In Seattle, one collaborating source enrolled patients while the infection was active and tracked those patients longitudinally over the course of disease. Whole blood was collected in K2EDTA tubes by collaborating institutions according to the institutions' own protocols. For TCRbeta analysis, collaborators shipped samples in one of three forms: frozen whole blood, isolated PBMCs, or DNA extracted from either of those sample types. To note about this clone: Its antigen has not been determined. Per-nucleotide qualities are absent, and no much larger clonotype sits a single base away. Different DNA sequences within this sample yield the same CDR3.

CDR1 and CDR2 (SGHRS, YFSETQ) derive from the germline V gene. V drops 2 bases and J drops 1 base, leaving 9 bases in between. Its CDR3 holds 14 amino acids, cysteine through phenylalanine. Just CDR3 DNA is preserved here, 42 bases in frame from base 1. Sequencing used peripheral blood. Recombination joined TRBV5-1 with TRBJ2-5, and possibly TRBD1, on 5 matching bases. The TCR sequence derives from a woman in her sixties or seventies with COVID-19, enrolled during active disease. The DNA sequence is TGCGCCAGCAGCTTTTCAGGGTCCCAAGAGACCCAGTACTTC. This sequence encodes CASSFSGSQETQYF.